These T cell receptor beta chains were read from a single sample in a study of T cell responses to AZD1222 COVID-19 vaccine. TCRdb's table, derived via immunoSEQ multiplex PCR, lists solely in-frame clones and lacks some. The repertoire holds 130,000 to 150,000 clones, about 92% seen once, with 1.5% to 2% in the top ten. Material: peripheral blood, obtained on day 0 of AZD1222 vaccination. These receptor sequences come from an adult in good health. The CDR3 runs from the conserved cysteine through the conserved F or W. The D gene is left open where the match is weak. Not every row has a clone size; where given, it reads once, few, many or a size class.

d_gene	abundance	v_gene	j_gene	CDR3aa	CDR3nt
.	.	TRBV11-2	TRBJ2-5	CASSFSTYRNEETQYF	TGTGCCAGCAGCTTTTCAACCTACAGGAACGAGGAGACCCAGTACTTC
.	.	TRBV29-1	TRBJ1-2	CSVDSVGGGYTF	TGCAGCGTTGATTCTGTGGGGGGAGGCTACACCTTC
.	.	TRBV13	TRBJ2-7	CASSPLGGGGYEQYF	TGTGCCAGCAGCCCACTGGGGGGAGGTGGCTACGAGCAGTACTTC
.	.	TRBV6-5	TRBJ2-3	CASRDRTDTQYF	TGTGCCAGCAGGGACAGAACAGATACGCAGTATTTT
.	few	TRBV3-1/TRBV3-2	TRBJ1-3	CASSHYRTGNTIYF	TGTGCCAGCAGCCATTATAGAACTGGAAACACCATATATTTT
TRBD1	once	TRBV6-1	TRBJ1-6	CASSPTLGQGSPLHF	TGTGCCAGCAGTCCAACTCTGGGACAGGGGTCACCCCTCCACTTT
TRBD2	.	TRBV7-9	TRBJ2-7	CASSPRPGLVTSYEQYF	TGTGCCAGCAGCCCCCGTCCGGGACTAGTAACGTCCTACGAGCAGTACTTC
TRBD1	.	TRBV11-2	TRBJ1-1	CASSPGQGLPAFF	TGTGCCAGCAGCCCCGGACAGGGACTCCCGGCTTTCTTT
.	once	TRBV18	TRBJ1-4	CASSPGTETNEKLFF	TGTGCCAGCTCACCGGGGACGGAGACTAATGAAAAACTGTTTTTT
.	.	TRBV18	TRBJ1-5	CASSAGGNGNQPQHF	TGTGCCAGCTCAGCCGGAGGTAACGGCAATCAGCCCCAGCATTTT
.	.	TRBV7-6	TRBJ2-1	CASSLEGSASSYNEQFF	TGTGCCAGCAGCTTAGAGGGGTCGGCCTCCTCCTACAATGAGCAGTTCTTC
.	.	TRBV7-7	TRBJ2-1	CASSPSPGPYNEQFF	TGTGCCAGCAGCCCCTCACCGGGACCTTACAATGAGCAGTTCTTC
.	.	TRBV7-2	TRBJ2-5	CASSLVLGYQETQYF	TGTGCCAGCAGCTTAGTCTTAGGCTACCAAGAGACCCAGTACTTC
.	few	TRBV29-1	TRBJ1-2	CSVEDLTDHYGYTF	TGCAGCGTTGAAGATCTTACAGACCACTATGGCTACACCTTC
.	.	TRBV25-1	TRBJ1-2	CASSEGTANYGYTF	TGTGCCAGCAGTGAAGGGACGGCTAACTATGGCTACACCTTC
.	once	TRBV5-1	TRBJ2-2	CASSLRANTGELFF	TGCGCCAGCAGCCTCCGCGCCAACACCGGGGAGCTGTTTTTT
.	once	TRBV19	TRBJ2-5	CASRPAPTYEETQYF	TGTGCCAGTAGGCCAGCCCCAACATATGAGGAGACCCAGTACTTC
.	.	TRBV18	TRBJ1-4	CASSPPSSEKLFF	TGTGCCAGCTCACCCCCCTCCTCTGAAAAACTGTTTTTT
TRBD1	once	TRBV5-1	TRBJ2-7	CASSGQGYEQYF	TGCGCCAGCAGCGGACAGGGGTACGAGCAGTACTTC
TRBD1	.	TRBV27	TRBJ1-6	CASSRTGGESPLHF	TGTGCCAGCAGCCGAACAGGGGGAGAATCACCCCTCCACTTT
TRBD1	.	TRBV19	TRBJ1-3	CASSPSRQGARNTIYF	TGTGCCAGTAGTCCCTCTAGGCAGGGGGCTAGAAACACCATATATTTT
TRBD1	.	TRBV5-5	TRBJ2-7	CASSLGSRQGDYEQYF	TGTGCCAGCAGCTTGGGGAGTAGGCAGGGGGACTACGAGCAGTACTTC
.	.	TRBV15	TRBJ1-2	CATSRDKAGSNGYTF	TGTGCCACCAGCAGAGATAAGGCAGGGTCTAATGGCTACACCTTC
TRBD1	.	TRBV20-1	TRBJ2-7	CSASPGTGGYEQYF	TGCAGTGCTAGTCCCGGGACAGGGGGCTACGAGCAGTACTTC
.	.	TRBV14	TRBJ1-1	CASSLGLNTEAFF	TGTGCCAGCAGCCTCGGTTTGAACACTGAAGCTTTCTTT
TRBD1	.	TRBV7-3	TRBJ2-1	CASSSGTGVISEQFF	TGTGCCAGCAGCTCCGGGACAGGGGTAATTAGTGAGCAGTTCTTC
.	.	TRBV20-1	TRBJ1-2	CSAFRYGYTF	TGCAGTGCCTTTAGGTATGGCTACACCTTC
.	.	TRBV11-2	TRBJ2-7	CASNEDQTSYEQYF	TGTGCCAGCAACGAGGACCAGACCTCCTACGAGCAGTACTTC
.	.	TRBV2	TRBJ1-2	CASNRDYGYTF	TGTGCCAGCAACAGGGACTATGGCTACACCTTC
TRBD1	.	TRBV10-3	TRBJ1-2	CAISAPLGQTYGYTF	TGTGCCATCAGTGCCCCTCTGGGACAGACCTATGGCTACACCTTC